The 31 T cell receptor beta chains reported below all come from one sample, sequenced in a study of T cells in Graves' hyperthyroidism and ophthalmopathy (dated by TCRdb to about 2019). The library was prepared using multiplex PCR. The data were produced on an Illumina HiSeq 2000. Amplification of TCR beta CDR3 regions was carried out from RNA transcripts. A first-round RT-PCR of the TCR CDR3 used the HTBI primer set with the Qiagen OneStep RT-PCR kit. TCRdb itself trimmed the public reads at Q25 with fastp, ran MiXCR and retained productive beta chains. Records with the same CDR3 protein are collapsed into one entry carrying the most frequent genes and DNA. The sample table shows 700,000 or so distinct CDR3 sequences, and 15% to 20% are seen once. The top ten constitute around 8.1% of the sample. Sequenced: blood. The source of these receptors is a man between 18 and 35 years old with Graves' hyperthyroidism.

V gene TRBV27 combines with J gene TRBJ2-4; 10 bases are shared with TRBD1. CDR3 length equals 13 residues. The ends lost 4 bases at V and 7 bases at J; junction bases unmatched: 1. CDR1 and CDR2 (germline): MNHEY, SMNVEV (reference sequence). The CDR3 spells CASSWTGGNIQYF. The CDR3 bases are TGTGCCAGCAGTTGGACAGGGGGGAACATTCAGTACTTC.

The sample holds many counts of this clonotype. This chain joins TRBV20-1 and TRBJ2-3; a weak D match, TRBD1 (5 bases). The CDR3 is 12 residues long. The V and J ends lost 7 bases and 0 bases respectively, with 8 bases between them. CDR1 DFQATT and CDR2 SNEGSKA come from the germline V gene (reference sequence). The CDR3 sequence: CSVPGSTDTQYF. CDR3 sequence (DNA): TGCAGTGTTCCAGGGAGCACAGATACGCAGTATTTT.

The V call is TRBV10-3, the J call TRBJ1-5; possible D gene TRBD1, 6 bases. Germline V lookup: CDR1 ENHRY, CDR2 SYGVKD. The V end was cut by 4 bases, the J end by 6 bases, with 13 bases between. This CDR3 comprises 14 residues. The CDR3 coding sequence is TGTGCCATCAGTGTAAAGGGCAGGGGTCAGCCCCAGCATTTT. Translation gives CAISVKGRGQPQHF.

This clonotype was recorded at least ten times. The rearrangement joins TRBV12-3 or TRBV12-4 to TRBJ2-1, with 12 bases that match TRBD2. Trimming took 5 bases from V and 7 from J; bases not matched to a gene: 6. The CDR3 consists of 15 residues. CDR3 coding DNA: TGTGCCAGCAGTCCGACTAGCGGGAGTTTAAATGAGCAGTTCTTC. Residues: CASSPTSGSLNEQFF.

The chain combines TRBV4-1 with TRBJ2-1; 12 bases are a match to TRBD2. The CDR3 is 14 amino acids. From germline, CDR1 is MGHRA and CDR2 YSYEKL. V was clipped by 0 bases and J by 14 bases; unmatched bases: 5. In DNA, the CDR3 is TGCGCCAGCAGCCAAGATGGGACTAGCGGGCTTGAGTTCTTC. It specifies CASSQDGTSGLEFF.

This rearrangement joins TRBV12-3 or TRBV12-4 to TRBJ2-7, with D tentatively TRBD1 or TRBD2 (5 bases each). The CDR3 has 14 amino acids. V shed 7 bases and J shed 3 bases, with 16 bases lying between them. CDR3 region: CASNDRGIGYEQYF. The CDR3 bases are TGTGCCAGCAACGACCGGGGCATCGGCTACGAGCAGTACTTC.

This clonotype has a count of ten or more. CDR3 in amino acids: CASSLRQGPGEQFF. In DNA, the CDR3 is TGTGCCAGCAGCCTACGACAGGGTCCGGGTGAGCAGTTCTTC. This chain links TRBV5-8 with TRBJ2-1; TRBD1 agrees at 7 bases. The CDR3 spans 14 residues. Trimming removed 4 bases from V and 9 bases from J; junction bases left unmatched: 10. Germline loops: CDR1 SGHTS, CDR2 YDEGEE.

V is TRBV20-1 and J is TRBJ1-2; unclear D gene. This CDR3 is 12 amino acids long. The germline CDR1 and CDR2 sequences are DFQATT and SNEGSKA (reference sequence). The V end was cut by 7 bases, the J end by 1 base, with 10 bases between. The CDR3 reads CSGGQLNYGYTF. The CDR3 coding sequence is TGCAGTGGAGGGCAGCTTAACTATGGCTACACCTTC.

As to this clonotype: A read error may be the cause here, since a much bigger clone is one base away. V is TRBV12-3 or TRBV12-4 and J is TRBJ2-2; 7 positions match TRBD1. The CDR3 loop spans 17 amino acids. CDR3 in amino acids: CTSSPMIGTANTGELFF. DNA of the CDR3: TGTACCAGCAGCCCCATGATCGGGACAGCGAACACCGGGGAGCTGTTTTTT.

In regard to this clonotype: A much bigger clone sits one base away, suggesting this may be a read error. The genes are TRBV20-1 and TRBJ2-1; no clear D. With the DNA end fitting TRBJ2-7 better, the J assignment may be wrong. Germline V gene sequence: CDR1 DFQATT, CDR2 SNEGSKA (reference sequence). This CDR3 is 13 amino acids long. The CDR3 sequence is CSARGGSYNEQYF. The CDR3 DNA is TGCAGTGCTAGAGGAGGCTCCTACAATGAGCAGTACTTC.

J is TRBJ1-2 and V is TRBV30; 7 nucleotides line up with TRBD1. Trimming at V came to 0 bases and at J to 4 bases, leaving 8 bases not matched to a gene. Germline CDR1 GTSNPN, CDR2 SVGIG (reference sequence). CDR3 length: 15 residues. The CDR3, as DNA: TGTGCCTGGAGTGTTTTAGGGGGCGCCGGCTATGGCTACACCTTC. Amino acids: CAWSVLGGAGYGYTF.

The sample holds many counts of this clonotype. This chain connects TRBV7-9 to TRBJ2-7; D unresolved. CDR3 length: 12 amino acids. V shed 6 bases and J shed 4 bases, with 10 bases lying between them. CDR1 and CDR2 (germline): SEHNR, FQNEAQ (reference sequence). CDR3 in amino acids: CASRGLRYEQYF. The CDR3, as DNA: TGTGCCAGCAGGGGTCTCAGATACGAGCAGTACTTC.

This clonotype was recorded at least ten times. CDR3 nucleotide sequence: TGTGCCAGCAGTTACTCAAGGGGAGAGAACACTGAAGCTTTCTTT. Translated, it gives CASSYSRGENTEAFF. The chain recombines TRBV6-6 with TRBJ1-1; weak D call: TRBD1 (5 bases). In germline, CDR1 is MNHNY, CDR2 SVGAGI (reference sequence). The CDR3 loop spans 15 amino acids. The V and J ends lost 0 bases and 1 base respectively, with 9 bases between them.

This clonotype was seen repeatedly, ten times or more. The chain couples TRBV7-9 to TRBJ2-3; 7 bases align to TRBD2. The germline CDR1 and CDR2 sequences are SEHNR and FQNEAQ (reference sequence). The V segment lost 5 bases and the J segment 2 bases; nucleotides outside the gene matches: 4. The CDR3 spans 14 residues. CDR3 sequence reads: CASSLSGNTDTQYF. CDR3 coding DNA: TGTGCCAGCAGCCTAAGCGGGAACACAGATACGCAGTATTTT.

This clonotype was seen many times. The genes are TRBV2 and TRBJ2-2; unclear D gene. The V gene lost 6 bases and the J gene lost 7 bases, with 18 bases spanning the gap. This CDR3 spans 15 amino acids. Per the germline V gene, CDR1 is SNHLY and CDR2 is FYNNEI. The CDR3, as DNA: TGTGCCAGCAGGGGTACTGTTGGCCTGGGCGGGGAGCTGTTTTTT. The encoded protein is CASRGTVGLGGELFF.

The table lists this clonotype with many counts. The chain joins TRBV6-2 or TRBV6-3 to TRBJ2-4, with D unresolved. The CDR3 spans 14 residues. Per the germline V gene, CDR1 is MNHEY and CDR2 is SVGEGT. Trimming left V 2 bases short and J 7 bases short, with 12 bases between. CDR3 sequence reads: CASSYTGVVNIQYF. CDR3 nucleotide sequence: TGTGCCAGCAGTTACACGGGTGTTGTGAACATTCAGTACTTC.

The chain couples TRBV20-1 to TRBJ1-2, with 7 bases matching TRBD1. There are 13 residues in the CDR3. Germline V gene sequence: CDR1 DFQATT, CDR2 SNEGSKA (reference sequence). V shed 4 bases, J shed 3 bases, and the junction held 5 bases outside the gene matches. The CDR3 reads CSAIPGQHYGYTF. DNA of the CDR3: TGCAGTGCTATCCCGGGACAGCACTATGGCTACACCTTC.

There are many counts of this clonotype. V and J are TRBV27 and TRBJ2-2, with TRBD1 identical over 9 bases. The length of the CDR3 is 14 residues. The ends lost 4 bases at V and 6 bases at J; junction bases unmatched: 3. Germline-derived CDR1 and CDR2 are MNHEY and SMNVEV (reference sequence). The CDR3 spells CASSSQGAAGELFF. The CDR3 DNA reads TGTGCCAGCAGTTCACAGGGGGCCGCCGGGGAGCTGTTTTTT.

There are many counts of this clonotype. This rearrangement joins TRBV30 to TRBJ2-5, with D unresolved. The germline gives CDR1 GTSNPN, CDR2 SVGIG (reference sequence). CDR3 length: 12 amino acids. Trimming pared 3 bases from V and 7 bases from J, leaving 12 bases between. Here the CDR3 reads CAWSQSPGTQYF. CDR3 DNA sequence: TGTGCCTGGAGCCAATCTCCGGGGACCCAGTACTTC.

This chain links TRBV6-1 with TRBJ2-2, with 10 positions matching TRBD2. The V gene's germline CDR1 is MNHNS and CDR2 SASEGT. The CDR3 totals 16 residues. Trimming took 0 bases from V and 6 from J; bases not matched to a gene: 4. In nucleotides, the CDR3 is TGTGCCAGCAGTGAAGCATCTAGCGGGAGATCCGGGGAGCTGTTTTTT. Residues: CASSEASSGRSGELFF.

This clonotype came up many times. J is TRBJ1-1 and V is TRBV28; perhaps TRBD1 as D (5 bases). Trimming took off 5 bases at V and 6 bases at J, with 19 bases between the two ends. The CDR3 extends over 15 amino acids. Germline lookup yields CDR1 MDHEN and CDR2 SYDVKM. CDR3: CASSLRDVRLPEAFF. In DNA, the CDR3 is TGTGCCAGCAGTCTTCGGGACGTTAGGTTGCCTGAAGCTTTCTTT.

V and J are TRBV9 and TRBJ1-6; TRBD1 might be the D (6 bases). Per germline, CDR1 SGDLS and CDR2 YYNGEE. Trimming left V 3 bases short and J 7 bases short, with 14 bases between. The CDR3 extends over 15 amino acids. CDR3 nucleotide sequence: TGTGCCAGCAGCGCCCCACAGGGAGTAAATTCACCCCTCCACTTT. Translation gives CASSAPQGVNSPLHF. The entire variable domain, with the rest obtained from reference TRBV9 and TRBJ1-6, is as follows: DSGVTQTPKHLITATGQRVTLRCSPRSGDLSVYWYQQSLDQGLQFLIQYYNGEERAKGNILERFSAQQFPDLHSELNLSSLELGDSALYFCASSAPQGVNSPLHFGNGTRLTVT.

As concerns this clonotype: A much larger clonotype is one base distant, so this may be a read error. V is TRBV2 and J is TRBJ2-5, with no clear D. Trimming shortened V by 11 bases and J by 5 bases, and 18 bases separated the two germline ends. In germline, CDR1 is SNHLY, CDR2 FYNNEI. This CDR3 has 13 residues. The CDR3 DNA reads as TGTGCCTCCTGGCCCCCGAATTCGGAGACCCAGTACTTC. Amino acids: CASWPPNSETQYF.

The J gene is TRBJ2-7, the V gene TRBV19, with a weak D call TRBD2 (5 bases). The CDR3 is made up of 13 amino acids. Trimming removed 0 bases from V and 7 bases from J, with 10 bases in between. Germline loops: CDR1 LNHDA, CDR2 SQIVND (reference sequence). Written as DNA, the CDR3 is TGTGCCAGTAGTATAGAACGGGGTGGAGAGCAGTACTTC. This encodes CASSIERGGEQYF.

This chain joins TRBV7-3 and TRBJ1-1; 8 bases are shared with TRBD1. Germline V gene lookup returns CDR1 SGHTA and CDR2 FQGTGA. V was clipped by 2 bases and J by 1 base; unmatched bases: 6. The CDR3 totals 16 residues. CDR3 bases: TGTGCCAGCAGCTTAGGGAGACAGGGGCCGAACACTGAAGCTTTCTTT. Translating it yields CASSLGRQGPNTEAFF.

This clonotype has more than one count but fewer than ten. V is TRBV20-1 and J is TRBJ1-2; D is possibly TRBD1 (6 bases). The germline CDR1 and CDR2 sequences are DFQATT and SNEGSKA (reference sequence). Trimming stripped 5 bases from V and 5 bases from J, with 18 bases between. The CDR3 has 14 residues. The DNA of the CDR3 is TGCAGTGCTCCTAGGGGGGGTTTGAGATATGGCTACACCTTC. Translated: CSAPRGGLRYGYTF.

The chain has TRBV7-9 and TRBJ2-7, with TRBD1 matching 8 bases. The length of the CDR3 is 16 residues. V trimming: 1 base; J trimming: 2 bases; junction bases outside the gene matches: 7. CDR1 is SEHNR and CDR2 is FQNEAQ in the germline V gene (reference sequence). This CDR3 is CASSLGGTGGTYEQYF. The CDR3, as DNA: TGTGCCAGCAGCTTAGGGGGGACAGGCGGGACCTACGAGCAGTACTTC.

Ten or more counts support this clonotype. The DNA of the CDR3 is TGTGCCAGCAGCTTGGGACTAGCGGTCCCAGAGACCCAGTACTTC. Translated, it gives CASSLGLAVPETQYF. The chain employs TRBV7-2 and TRBJ2-5; 11 nucleotides align to TRBD2. Germline lookup yields CDR1 SGHTA and CDR2 FQGNSA. The CDR3 totals 15 residues. Trimming removed 3 bases from V and 4 bases from J; junction bases left unmatched: 4.

This rearrangement joins TRBV12-3 or TRBV12-4 to TRBJ2-3, with a weak D call TRBD2 (5 bases). The CDR3 contains 13 residues. Trimming stripped 6 bases from V and 1 base from J, with 8 bases between. This chain's CDR3 is CASRAVGTDTQYF. CDR3 sequence (DNA): TGTGCCAGCAGAGCGGTGGGCACAGATACGCAGTATTTT.

At least ten counts were recorded for this clonotype. The rearrangement links TRBV18 to TRBJ2-7; a weak D match, TRBD2 (5 bases). Germline CDR1 and CDR2: KGHSH and LQKENI. CDR3 length: 16 amino acids. V dropped 3 bases and J dropped 2 bases, with 17 bases sitting between them. The CDR3 here is CASSPSSGEKTYEQYF. The CDR3 DNA is TGTGCCAGCTCACCGTCCAGCGGTGAGAAGACCTACGAGCAGTACTTC.

The chain links TRBV4-1 to TRBJ2-3, with 10 bases fitting TRBD1. The CDR3 sequence is 15 residues long. The ends lost 7 bases at V and 4 bases at J; junction bases unmatched: 8. Germline V gene sequence: CDR1 MGHRA, CDR2 YSYEKL. In nucleotides, the CDR3 is TGCGCCAGCATGGCTAGGGGACAGGGGTCAGATACGCAGTATTTT. This translates into CASMARGQGSDTQYF.